Each of the 21 T cell receptor beta chains below was sequenced from the same sample in a study of T cells after yellow fever vaccination. TCRdb reprocessed the 5' RACE reads with MiXCR, giving one entry per CDR3 protein. The data contain some 320,000 distinct CDR3 sequences, approximately 4% of them singletons. Source: PBMCs, taken 5 days after the yellow fever booster vaccination. Receptors originate from a man aged 18 to 30 who received the YFV17D yellow fever vaccine.

The chain uses TRBV7-2 and TRBJ1-4; 7 positions match TRBD1. The CDR3 extends over 16 amino acids. V dropped 1 base and J dropped 6; count of bases not matched to a gene: 8. Germline V gives CDR1 SGHTA, CDR2 FQGNSA. The CDR3 spells CASSLVPRGSDEKLFF. In DNA form, the CDR3 reads TGTGCCAGCAGCTTAGTCCCCAGGGGGTCTGATGAAAAACTGTTTTTT.

The V call is TRBV20-1, the J call TRBJ2-1, with D perhaps matching TRBD1 or TRBD2 (6 bases each). The CDR3 contains 16 residues. Germline V gene data show CDR1 as DFQATT and CDR2 as SNEGSKA (reference sequence). V shed 2 bases and J shed 2 bases, with 16 bases lying between them. In DNA form, the CDR3 reads TGCAGTGCTAGATCTCCGGGGGCCAAGACCTACAATGAGCAGTTCTTC. It is translated as CSARSPGAKTYNEQFF.

This clonotype is a singleton in its sample. The genes are TRBV25-1 and TRBJ2-2; D perhaps matches TRBD2 (5 bases). Trimming removed 5 bases from V and 5 bases from J, with 18 bases in between. There are 16 residues in the CDR3. Germline V gene lookup returns CDR1 MGHDK and CDR2 SYGVNS. The CDR3 sequence: CASSQPPGVGTGELFF. CDR3 nucleotides: TGTGCCAGCAGTCAGCCCCCCGGGGTCGGGACCGGGGAGCTGTTTTTT.

V is TRBV18 and J is TRBJ2-7; perhaps D is TRBD1 or TRBD2 (5 bases each). CDR1 KGHSH and CDR2 LQKENI come from the germline V gene. CDR3 length equals 15 residues. V shed 2 bases and J shed 0 bases, with 11 bases lying between them. The CDR3 sequence: CASSPGRGPSYEQYF. DNA for the CDR3: TGTGCCAGCTCACCAGGCCGGGGACCCTCCTACGAGCAGTACTTC.

J is TRBJ1-2 and V is TRBV5-1, with D possibly TRBD1 on 6 matching bases. V dropped 3 bases and J dropped 4 bases, with 13 bases sitting between them. The CDR3 length is 14 residues. CDR1 is SGHRS and CDR2 is YFSETQ in the germline V gene. CDR3: CASSSGTTAYGYTF. The CDR3 DNA is TGCGCCAGCAGCTCGGGGACAACGGCCTATGGCTACACCTTC.

This clonotype has more than one count but fewer than ten. CDR3 in amino acids: CASSSGRDAPLHF. The DNA of the CDR3 is TGTGCCAGCAGCTCGGGCAGGGATGCACCCCTCCACTTT. The rearrangement links TRBV5-6 to TRBJ1-6; weak D call: TRBD1 (5 bases). Trimming removed 3 bases from V and 11 bases from J, with 12 bases in between. CDR3 length: 13 residues. The V gene's germline CDR1 is SGHDT and CDR2 YYEEEE. Using reference TRBV5-6 and TRBJ1-6 for the parts outside the CDR3, the full variable domain is DAGVTQSPTHLIKTRGQQVTLRCSPKSGHDTVSWYQQALGQGPQFIFQYYEEEERQRGNFPDRFSGHQFPNYSSELNVNALLLGDSALYLCASSSGRDAPLHFGNGTRLTVT.

The chain uses TRBV7-2 and TRBJ2-4, with 12 bases fitting TRBD1. Germline CDR1 SGHTA, CDR2 FQGNSA. This CDR3 is built from 15 residues. V shed 2 bases and J 8 bases; nucleotides not matched to a gene: 4. The CDR3 DNA sequence: TGTGCCAGCAGCTTATCGGGACAGGGGGCACACATTCAGTACTTC. Translation: CASSLSGQGAHIQYF.

The V gene is TRBV19, the J gene TRBJ2-7; D ambiguous. CDR1 and CDR2 (germline): LNHDA, SQIVND (reference sequence). The CDR3 is 14 amino acids. V lost 7 bases and J lost 0, with 13 bases in between. CDR3 bases: TGTGCCAGTAAGGCCCAGACCAGCTCCTACGAGCAGTACTTC. It encodes CASKAQTSSYEQYF.

This sequence joins TRBV5-4 and TRBJ2-1; the D gene could be TRBD1 or TRBD2 (6 bases each). V was cut by 1 base and J by 0 bases, with 14 bases left in between. The CDR3 is made up of 17 amino acids. Germline values: CDR1 SGHNT, CDR2 YYREEE (reference sequence). The CDR3 reads CASSLRGRTRSYNEQFF. DNA of the CDR3: TGTGCCAGCAGCTTGAGGGGGAGGACACGCTCCTACAATGAGCAGTTCTTC.

A few counts support this clonotype. J is TRBJ1-5 and V is TRBV4-1; D remains ambiguous. The CDR3 runs to 13 residues. CDR1 MGHRA and CDR2 YSYEKL come from the germline V gene. V was clipped by 0 bases and J by 6 bases, with 6 bases between them. The CDR3 nucleotides read TGCGCCAGCAGCCAAGAATCGGGTCAGCCCCAGCATTTT. This encodes CASSQESGQPQHF.

This clonotype was observed a handful of times. V and J are TRBV6-5 and TRBJ1-2, with D possibly TRBD1 on 5 matching bases. Trimming shortened V by 6 bases and J by 6 bases, and 17 bases separated the two germline ends. This CDR3 contains 14 residues. CDR1 is MNHEY, CDR2 SVGAGI, per germline. The CDR3 protein is CASRSSGTTHGYTF. For the CDR3, the DNA is TGTGCCAGCAGATCTTCCGGGACCACCCATGGCTACACCTTC.

This clonotype was detected only a few times. The chain carries TRBV20-1 and TRBJ2-7, with TRBD1 matching over 9 bases. V lost 5 bases and J lost 5; bases outside the gene matches: 7. The CDR3 has 13 amino acids. Germline loops: CDR1 DFQATT, CDR2 SNEGSKA (reference sequence). The CDR3 nucleotides are TGCAGTGCTCTTCGGACAGGGGTGAACGAGCAGTACGTC. Translating it yields CSALRTGVNEQYV.

This clonotype has just a few counts. The chain carries TRBV20-1 and TRBJ1-1; D perhaps matches TRBD1 (5 bases). The CDR3 runs to 15 residues. The V and J ends lost 1 base and 2 bases respectively, with 14 bases between them. Germline-derived CDR1 and CDR2 are DFQATT and SNEGSKA (reference sequence). The CDR3 is CSARVFGHLNTEAFF. For the CDR3, the DNA is TGCAGTGCTAGAGTCTTCGGACATCTAAACACTGAAGCTTTCTTT.

This clonotype was counted a single time. The chain has TRBV20-1 and TRBJ2-1; either TRBD1 or TRBD2 may supply D (6 bases each). V was shortened by 6 bases and J by 9 bases, with 18 bases between the two germline ends. Germline CDR1 reads DFQATT; CDR2 reads SNEGSKA (reference sequence). There are 13 residues in the CDR3. The CDR3 here is CSASLEGGREQFF. CDR3 nucleotide sequence: TGCAGTGCGTCGCTAGAGGGGGGCCGTGAGCAGTTCTTC.

The rearrangement links TRBV10-3 to TRBJ1-3, with 7 nucleotides matching TRBD1. V lost 10 bases to trimming and J lost 4 bases; unmatched junction nucleotides: 10. The CDR3 is 14 residues long. Per the germline V gene, CDR1 is ENHRY and CDR2 is SYGVKD. The CDR3 sequence is CATGQTRPGNTIYF. CDR3 nucleotide sequence: TGTGCCACGGGACAGACGAGGCCAGGAAACACCATATATTTT.

This clonotype has a handful of counts. The chain uses TRBV6-2 or TRBV6-3 and TRBJ2-5; D remains unclear. The V end was cut by 9 bases, the J end by 4 bases, with 6 bases between. Per germline, CDR1 MNHEY and CDR2 SVGEGT. The CDR3 length is 10 residues. The CDR3, as DNA: TGTGCCAGGAAAGGAGAGACCCAGTACTTC. Translated: CARKGETQYF.

Many counts were recorded for this clonotype. The rearrangement joins TRBV20-1 to TRBJ2-1; D is ambiguous. The germline gives CDR1 DFQATT, CDR2 SNEGSKA (reference sequence). Deletions cut 1 base from V and 6 bases from J, with 7 bases between. The CDR3 covers 12 residues. For the CDR3, the DNA is TGCAGTGCTAGAGGGTGGGGCAATGAGCAGTTCTTC. Translating it yields CSARGWGNEQFF.

The rearrangement uses TRBV7-6 and TRBJ2-3, with 9 nucleotides matching TRBD2. The CDR3 has 16 amino acids. J lost 4 bases, V lost 1 base, and 6 bases had no gene match. Germline V gives CDR1 SGHVS, CDR2 FNYEAQ. Here the CDR3 reads CASSLVALAGPDTQYF. The CDR3 bases are TGTGCCAGCAGCTTAGTTGCCCTAGCGGGGCCAGATACGCAGTATTTT.

This clonotype was recorded a few times. The chain is built from TRBV20-1 and TRBJ1-5; D may be TRBD1 (5 bases). The length of the CDR3 is 12 residues. Trimming stripped 6 bases from V and 5 bases from J, with 11 bases between. Germline V gives CDR1 DFQATT, CDR2 SNEGSKA (reference sequence). As DNA, the CDR3 is TGCAGTGCGAGGGCGGGGGATCAGCCCCAGCATTTT. This gives the protein CSARAGDQPQHF.

The chain has TRBV7-2 and TRBJ2-7; 7 nucleotides align to TRBD2. CDR1 and CDR2 from the germline V gene are SGHTA and FQGNSA. V lost 5 bases and J lost 7; bases outside the gene matches: 11. The length of the CDR3 is 14 residues. In DNA, the CDR3 is TGTGCCAGCAGCATCCTCGGGGAGGGCGGGGAGCAGTACGTC. It is translated as CASSILGEGGEQYV.

V and J are TRBV7-2 and TRBJ2-3, with D tentatively TRBD1 or TRBD2 (6 bases each). The CDR3 extends over 16 amino acids. V was pared by 3 bases and J by 4 bases, with 17 bases between. The V gene's germline CDR1 is SGHTA and CDR2 FQGNSA. The CDR3 DNA reads as TGTGCCAGCAGCTTGGATCTAGGGGGAGGCGCAGATACGCAGTATTTT. Translation: CASSLDLGGGADTQYF.